The 10 T cell receptor beta chains below were found in one sample sequenced in a study of T cell changes during pregnancy in multiple sclerosis. Produced via immunoSEQ multiplex PCR; TCRdb's table is partial and in-frame only. The top ten clones hold about 2.3% of a sample with under 70,000 clones, roughly 89% of them seen once. The sequences come from peripheral blood, collected in the third trimester of pregnancy. These receptor sequences come from a female donor in good health, enrolled as a control in a pregnancy study.

J is TRBJ2-7 and V is TRBV13, with TRBD2 identical over 15 bases. This CDR3 region has 15 residues. Trimming took 5 bases from V and 6 from J; bases not matched to a gene: 5. Germline CDR1 reads PRHDT; CDR2 reads FYEKMQ (reference sequence). The chain's CDR3 is CASSVGTSGRSEQYF. As DNA, the CDR3 is TGTGCCAGCAGCGTTGGGACTAGCGGGAGGAGCGAGCAGTACTTC.

The V gene is TRBV19, the J gene TRBJ2-2; maybe TRBD2 (5 bases). Germline loops: CDR1 LNHDA, CDR2 SQIVND (reference sequence). The length of the CDR3 is 15 residues. Trimming took 3 bases from V and 5 from J, leaving 13 bases between them. The CDR3 spells CASSIEGLETGELFF. In nucleotides, the CDR3 is TGTGCCAGTAGTATCGAGGGTTTGGAGACCGGGGAGCTGTTTTTT.

The chain uses TRBV18 and TRBJ2-2; weak D call: TRBD2 (6 bases). CDR1 and CDR2 from the germline V gene are KGHSH and LQKENI. The CDR3 contains 16 residues. The germline V and J ends were trimmed by 4 bases and 1 base, with 13 bases remaining between them. DNA of the CDR3: TGTGCCAGCTCACGGCGCGGGACGGTGAACACCGGGGAGCTGTTTTTT. Its protein product is CASSRRGTVNTGELFF.

The gene calls are TRBV6-5 and TRBJ1-2, with TRBD1 matching 8 bases. V was pared by 3 bases and J by 5 bases, with 5 bases of the junction left unmatched. From germline, CDR1 is MNHEY and CDR2 SVGAGI. The CDR3 is 14 residues long. Here the CDR3 reads CASSYLQGEYGYTF. CDR3 DNA: TGTGCCAGCAGTTATTTACAGGGGGAATATGGCTACACCTTC.

V is TRBV30 and J is TRBJ1-2; D gene uncertain. The length of the CDR3 is 11 residues. V shed 0 bases and J shed 9 bases, with 8 bases lying between them. In germline, CDR1 is GTSNPN, CDR2 SVGIG (reference sequence). The chain's CDR3 is CAWSVLSSYTF. The DNA of the CDR3 is TGTGCCTGGAGTGTATTGTCTAGCTACACCTTC.

V and J are TRBV18 and TRBJ1-5; unclear D gene. Trimming took off 2 bases at V and 0 bases at J, with 5 bases between the two ends. The CDR3 has 14 amino acids. Germline V CDR1 and CDR2: KGHSH, LQKENI. The CDR3 DNA is TGTGCCAGCTCACCAGGGCATAGCAATCAGCCCCAGCATTTT. This gives the protein CASSPGHSNQPQHF.

The CDR3 DNA reads as TGTGCCAGCAGTCTCCTAGCGGGGGACTACGAGCAGTACTTC. Translated, it gives CASSLLAGDYEQYF. The chain joins TRBV7-8 to TRBJ2-7, with TRBD2 matching over 10 bases. V was pared by 6 bases and J by 3 bases, with 5 bases of the junction left unmatched. In germline, CDR1 is SGHVS, CDR2 FQNEAQ. The CDR3 is 14 residues long. The entire variable domain, with the rest obtained from reference TRBV7-8 and TRBJ2-7, is as follows: GAGVSQSPRYKVAKRGQDVALRCDPISGHVSLFWYQQALGQGPEFLTYFQNEAQLDKSGLPSDRFFAERPEGSVSTLKIQRTQQEDSAVYLCASSLLAGDYEQYFGPGTRLTVT.

The V call is TRBV4-2, the J call TRBJ1-2; D is uncertain. Trimming left V 0 bases short and J 4 bases short, with 9 bases between. Germline CDR1 is LGHNA and CDR2 is YNFKEQ. There are 14 residues in the CDR3. The chain's CDR3 is CASSQDRGGYGYTF. DNA of the CDR3: TGTGCCAGCAGCCAAGATCGCGGCGGCTATGGCTACACCTTC.

The chain is built from TRBV7-6 and TRBJ2-7, with D uncertain. The CDR3 contains 12 residues. Trimming cost V 0 bases and J 6 bases, with 6 bases left between them. The germline CDR1 and CDR2 sequences are SGHVS and FNYEAQ. CDR3 amino acids: CASSLATREQYF. The CDR3 nucleotides are TGTGCCAGCAGCTTAGCAACTCGCGAGCAGTACTTC.

The CDR3 loop is CASSESGGGRDEQYF. CDR3 coding DNA: TGTGCCAGCAGTGAGTCCGGGGGGGGGCGGGACGAGCAGTACTTC. The chain carries TRBV6-1 and TRBJ2-7, with TRBD2 matching over 8 bases. J gave up 5 bases and V 3 bases, and 9 bases lay outside the gene matches. The CDR3 runs to 15 residues. Germline assignment: CDR1 MNHNS and CDR2 SASEGT.